This T cell receptor (beta chain) was sequenced for a study of T cell responses to AZD1222 COVID-19 vaccine (dated by TCRdb to the early 2020s). The study in broad terms: Because spike-specific TCR depth and breadth did not differ between the two schedules, AZD1222 recipients who got a second dose at roughly 4 weeks were pooled with those who got a second dose at roughly 12 weeks. TCR sequencing covered more than 230 trial participants: around 210 given two doses of AZD1222 and about 26 given two doses of MenACWY control vaccine. Trial participants were enrolled by age into subgroups of 18-55, 56-69 and 70-plus years, and around 150, 28 and 57 TCR-sequenced participants, respectively, were included in these subgroups.

Beyond this particular receptor, the publication reports: Epitopes outside the regions mutated in the B.1.351 and B.1.1.7 variants were reportedly recognized by nearly half of the unique spike-specific TCRs. Most participants were white British and females outnumbered males, and the authors suggested that clonal diversity may have been underestimated. The whole spike protein was spanned by vaccine-associated CD4 TCRs, and dominant responses were seen in regions 160-218 and 743-854. A significant rise in spike-specific TCR breadth and depth was observed after two AZD1222 doses relative to day 0 and relative to MenACWY recipients. Because no day 14 peak-response samples were available, repertoires were characterized only after the peak T cell response. The 56-69-year group was small, and its depth increase did not reach significance, likely because of low power. Conclusions about previously exposed vaccinees are limited because only five or six AZD1222 recipients were SARS-CoV-2 seropositive at baseline.

What the time point label conveys for this sample: baseline before first vaccination. The vaccinee samples were drawn from two UK trials, COV001 and COV002, one of which was a single-blind randomized controlled phase 2/3 trial testing AZD1222 (ChAdOx1 nCoV-19) in healthy adults. For TCRbeta chain sequencing, PBMC samples from trial participants were taken at day 0 and at day 28 after the second dose. The CDR3 regions of human TCRbeta chains were analyzed by immunosequencing. Regarding the original processing steps: Repertoire TCRs were checked for matches against a reference library of SARS-CoV-2-specific TCRs that had been generated using the MIRA antigen-specificity platform. Breadth was defined as the fraction of unique TCRs that were SARS-CoV-2-associated. Depth was defined as the fraction of total T cells that were SARS-CoV-2-associated. Using the MIRA data, every spike-specific TCR was mapped to the spike region that the TCR reacted to and assigned to either a CD4 or a CD8 class. Log10-transformed breadth and depth values were compared by one-way ANOVA with Sidak's multiple comparisons tests. TCRdb provides this immuneACCESS table in a form limited to in-frame rearrangements. Some clones are lacking; in checked studies, under half of them reflect an unresolved V gene, and why the rest are absent is not known. For V, J and clone size, that table is used; D and trimming come from the DNA. This sample comprises 120,000 or so clones, about nine tenths of them detected only once. In total, the top ten clones hold around 6.9% of the sample.

In regard to this clone: The target of this receptor is not known. No quality values exist for individual bases; no much larger clone is one base distant.

This sample comprised peripheral blood, obtained on day 0 of AZD1222 vaccination. The clonotype was recovered from an adult in good health.

CDR3 reads: CASSSETSRNTEAFF. The DNA is TGTGCCAGCAGCTCGGAAACCTCACGGAACACTGAAGCTTTCTTT. This sequence uses TRBV7-9 and TRBJ1-1, with the D gene uncertain. From its cysteine to its phenylalanine, the CDR3 spans 15 amino acids. The read is trimmed to its CDR3 DNA, 45 bases read in frame from base 1. CDR1 SEHNR and CDR2 FQNEAQ are derived from the germline V gene (reference sequence). V is shortened by 4 bases, J by 1 base, and the region joining them spans 13 bases.